This TCR beta chain was obtained from a study of blood T cell repertoires in COVID-19. Study as a whole: The study drew acute and convalescent COVID-19 samples from the United States, Italy and Spain. The cDNA or gDNA used as material had been derived from T cells, B-cell-depleted T cells, or PBMCs.

Germline CDR1 MRHNA, CDR2 SNTAGT. CDR3 length: 14 amino acids. The V segment lost 6 bases and the J segment 0 bases; nucleotides outside the gene matches: 2. The authors' processing: Estimation of nucleated cell counts relied on the amplification of reference gene primers. TCRdb keeps only in-frame clones here, not all; method: immunoSEQ multiplex PCR. The DNA was the basis for D and trimming; V, J and clone size are from that table. The sample contains more than 55,000 clones, roughly nine tenths of which appear only once. Sequenced sample: peripheral blood. V gene TRBV6-4 combines with J gene TRBJ2-1; TRBD1 aligns across 7 bases. This sequence was found in a man aged 45-65 years with active COVID-19. The CDR3 reads CASRGQNSYNEQFF. The CDR3 DNA sequence: TGTGCCAGCAGGGGACAGAACTCCTACAATGAGCAGTTCTTC.